The T cell receptor beta chain under discussion was sequenced for a study of T cell responses to AZD1222 COVID-19 vaccine. The trim removed 6 bases at V and 5 bases at J, leaving 9 bases unmatched. Germline lookup yields CDR1 LGHDT and CDR2 YNNKEL (reference sequence). The CDR3 is 14 amino acids. Profiled with immunoSEQ multiplex PCR; TCRdb holds only in-frame clones, not every one. The sample shows approximately 120,000 clones, about 88% of them seen only once. Only one count was recorded for this clone. The rearrangement joins TRBV3-1 (or the pseudogene TRBV3-2) to TRBJ2-5; TRBD2 matches at 7 bases. This TCR was recovered from an adult in good health. The starting material was peripheral blood, obtained on day 0 of AZD1222 vaccination. CDR3 DNA: TGTGCCAGCAGTCGGGACTACATGCAGGAGACCCAGTACTTC. Protein product: CASSRDYMQETQYF.